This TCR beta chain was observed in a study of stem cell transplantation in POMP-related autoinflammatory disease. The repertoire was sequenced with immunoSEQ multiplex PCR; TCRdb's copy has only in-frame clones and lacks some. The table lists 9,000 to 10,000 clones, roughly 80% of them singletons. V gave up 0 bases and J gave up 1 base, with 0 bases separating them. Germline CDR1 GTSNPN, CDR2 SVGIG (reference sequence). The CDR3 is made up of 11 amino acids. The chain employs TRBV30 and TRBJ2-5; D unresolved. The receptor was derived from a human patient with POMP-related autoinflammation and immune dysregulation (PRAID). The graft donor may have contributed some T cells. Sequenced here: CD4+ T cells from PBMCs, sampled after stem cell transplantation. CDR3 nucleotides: TGTGCCTGGAGTGTCCAAGAGACCCAGTACTTC. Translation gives CAWSVQETQYF.